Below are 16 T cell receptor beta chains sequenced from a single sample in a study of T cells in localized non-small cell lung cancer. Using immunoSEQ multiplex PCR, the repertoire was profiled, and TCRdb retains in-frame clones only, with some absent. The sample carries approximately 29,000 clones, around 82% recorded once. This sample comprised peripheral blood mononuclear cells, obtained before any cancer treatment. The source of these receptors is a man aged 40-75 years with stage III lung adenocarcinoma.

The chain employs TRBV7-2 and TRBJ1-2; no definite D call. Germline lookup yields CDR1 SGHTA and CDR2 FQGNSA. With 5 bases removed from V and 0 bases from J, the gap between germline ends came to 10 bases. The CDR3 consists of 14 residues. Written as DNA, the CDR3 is TGTGCCAGCAGCACCTACTCCGCTAACTATGGCTACACCTTC. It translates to CASSTYSANYGYTF.

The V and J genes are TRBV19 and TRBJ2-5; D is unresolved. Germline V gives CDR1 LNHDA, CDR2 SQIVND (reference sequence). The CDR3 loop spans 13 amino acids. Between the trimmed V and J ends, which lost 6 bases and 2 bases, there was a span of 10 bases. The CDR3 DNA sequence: TGTGCCAGTAGGTCGGGTGGACAAGAGACCCAGTACTTC. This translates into CASRSGGQETQYF.

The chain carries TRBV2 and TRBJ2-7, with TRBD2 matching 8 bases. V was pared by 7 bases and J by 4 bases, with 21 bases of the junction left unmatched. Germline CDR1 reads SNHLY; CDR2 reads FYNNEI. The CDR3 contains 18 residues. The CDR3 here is CASISGPGLVGDGYEQYF. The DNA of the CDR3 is TGTGCCAGCATTTCCGGTCCGGGACTAGTGGGAGATGGTTACGAGCAGTACTTC.

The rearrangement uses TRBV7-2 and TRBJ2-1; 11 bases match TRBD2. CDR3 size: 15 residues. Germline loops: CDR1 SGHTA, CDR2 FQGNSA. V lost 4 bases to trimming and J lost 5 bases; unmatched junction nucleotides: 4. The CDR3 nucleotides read TGTGCCAGCAGCTCTAGCGGGGGGCTCCACAATGAGCAGTTCTTC. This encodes CASSSSGGLHNEQFF.

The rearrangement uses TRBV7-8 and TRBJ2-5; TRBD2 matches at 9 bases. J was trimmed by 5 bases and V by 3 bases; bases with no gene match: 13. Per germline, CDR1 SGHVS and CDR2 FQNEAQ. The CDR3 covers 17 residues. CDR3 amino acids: CASSLGAAGGQIETQYF. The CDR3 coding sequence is TGTGCCAGCAGCTTGGGTGCTGCGGGGGGGCAGATTGAGACCCAGTACTTC. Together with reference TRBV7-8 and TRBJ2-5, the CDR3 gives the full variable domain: GAGVSQSPRYKVAKRGQDVALRCDPISGHVSLFWYQQALGQGPEFLTYFQNEAQLDKSGLPSDRFFAERPEGSVSTLKIQRTQQEDSAVYLCASSLGAAGGQIETQYFGPGTRLLVL.

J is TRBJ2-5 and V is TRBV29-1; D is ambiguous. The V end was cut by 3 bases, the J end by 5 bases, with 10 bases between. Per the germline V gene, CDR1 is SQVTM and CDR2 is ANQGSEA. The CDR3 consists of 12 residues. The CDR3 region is CSVELGRETQYF. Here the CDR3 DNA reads TGCAGCGTTGAGCTGGGCCGGGAGACCCAGTACTTC. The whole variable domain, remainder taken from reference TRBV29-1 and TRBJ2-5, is SAVISQKPSRDICQRGTSLTIQCQVDSQVTMMFWYRQQPGQSLTLIATANQGSEATYESGFVIDKFPISRPNLTFSTLTVSNMSPEDSSIYLCSVELGRETQYFGPGTRLLVL.

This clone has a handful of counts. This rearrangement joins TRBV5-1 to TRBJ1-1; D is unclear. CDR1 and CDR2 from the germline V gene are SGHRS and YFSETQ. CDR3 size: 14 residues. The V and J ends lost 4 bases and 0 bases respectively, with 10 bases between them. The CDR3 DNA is TGCGCCAGCAGCCGATCGAGCATGAACACTGAAGCTTTCTTT. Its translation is CASSRSSMNTEAFF.

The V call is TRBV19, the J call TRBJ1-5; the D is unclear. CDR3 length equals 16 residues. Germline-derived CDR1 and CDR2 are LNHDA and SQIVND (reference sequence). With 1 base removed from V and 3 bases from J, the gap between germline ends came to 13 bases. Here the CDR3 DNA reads TGTGCCAGTAGTATAGGGCCGGGGAGCCTCAATCAGCCCCAGCATTTT. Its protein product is CASSIGPGSLNQPQHF.

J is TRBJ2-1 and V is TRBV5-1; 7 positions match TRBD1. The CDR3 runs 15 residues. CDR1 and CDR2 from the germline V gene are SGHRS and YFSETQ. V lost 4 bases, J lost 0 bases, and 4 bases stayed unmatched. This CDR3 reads CASSGQESSYNEQFF. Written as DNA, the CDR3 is TGCGCCAGCAGCGGACAGGAGAGCTCCTACAATGAGCAGTTCTTC.

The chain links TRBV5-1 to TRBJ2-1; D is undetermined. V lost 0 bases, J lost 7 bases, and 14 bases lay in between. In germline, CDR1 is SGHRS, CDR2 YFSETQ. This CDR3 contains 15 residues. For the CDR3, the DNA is TGCGCCAGCAGCTTGGCCGGGCAAAATGGGAATGAGCAGTTCTTC. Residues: CASSLAGQNGNEQFF.

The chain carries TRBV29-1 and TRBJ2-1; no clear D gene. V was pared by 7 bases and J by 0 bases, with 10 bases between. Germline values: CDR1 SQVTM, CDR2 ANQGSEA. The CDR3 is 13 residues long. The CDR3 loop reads CSGVDGSYNEQFF. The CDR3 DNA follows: TGCAGCGGGGTGGACGGCTCCTACAATGAGCAGTTCTTC.

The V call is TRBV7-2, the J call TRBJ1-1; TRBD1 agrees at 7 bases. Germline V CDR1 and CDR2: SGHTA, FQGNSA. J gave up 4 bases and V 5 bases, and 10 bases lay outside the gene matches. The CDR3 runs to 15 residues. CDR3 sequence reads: CASSPSRGGFTEAFF. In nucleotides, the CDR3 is TGTGCCAGCAGCCCTTCGAGAGGGGGCTTCACTGAAGCTTTCTTT.

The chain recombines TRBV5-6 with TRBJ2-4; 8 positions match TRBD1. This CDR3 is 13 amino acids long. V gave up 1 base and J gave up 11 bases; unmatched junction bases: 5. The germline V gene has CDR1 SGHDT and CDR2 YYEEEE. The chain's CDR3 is CASSLRDRPLQYF. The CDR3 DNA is TGTGCCAGCAGCTTGAGGGACAGGCCCCTTCAGTACTTC.

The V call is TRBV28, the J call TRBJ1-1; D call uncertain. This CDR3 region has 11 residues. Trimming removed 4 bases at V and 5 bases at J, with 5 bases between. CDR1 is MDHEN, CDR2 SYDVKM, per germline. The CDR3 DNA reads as TGTGCCAGCAGTTCCGGAACTGAAGCTTTCTTT. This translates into CASSSGTEAFF.

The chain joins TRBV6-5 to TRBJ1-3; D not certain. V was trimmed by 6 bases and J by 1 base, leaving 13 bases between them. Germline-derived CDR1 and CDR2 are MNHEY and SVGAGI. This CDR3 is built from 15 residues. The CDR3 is CASSLGGLSGNTIYF. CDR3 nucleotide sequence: TGTGCCAGCAGCCTCGGCGGATTATCTGGAAACACCATATATTTT.

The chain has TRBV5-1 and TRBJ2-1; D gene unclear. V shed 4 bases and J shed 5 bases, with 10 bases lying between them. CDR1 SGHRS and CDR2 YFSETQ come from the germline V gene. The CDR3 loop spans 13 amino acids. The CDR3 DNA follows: TGCGCCAGCAGCACAAACTTGAACAATGAGCAGTTCTTC. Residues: CASSTNLNNEQFF.